The source of this T cell receptor beta chain is a study of siplizumab effects on memory and regulatory T cells. Whole-study findings and limits: Proliferating siplizumab-culture Tregs lacked confirmation of suppressive function. Siplizumab conditions gave an average of around 64% Treg-derived mappable alloreactive CD4+ clones, versus about 30% for controls. Sequences below about 10^-5 frequency were poorly captured, limiting mapping of alloreactive clones.

The CDR3 is 13 amino acids. The V gene's germline CDR1 is SGHNT and CDR2 YENEEA. The V end lost 1 base, the J end lost 1 base, and 4 bases lay between the germline ends. Concerning this clone: Antigen: not known.

Approximately 10^5 TCR templates were assayed per sample. This table comes from immunoSEQ multiplex PCR, and its TCRdb copy is limited to in-frame clones, with some not included. The profile shows some 100,000 clones, 80% to 95% of them singletons. This chain uses TRBV11-3 with TRBJ1-1, with no clear D. Sequencing was done on a sample of CD8+ T cells sorted from blood. The source of this sequence is a human donor in good health. CDR3 amino acids: CASSLVWNTEAFF. The CDR3 nucleotides read TGTGCCAGCAGCTTAGTTTGGAACACTGAAGCTTTCTTT.